The 17 T cell receptor beta chains in this list originate from one sample, sequenced in a study of T cells in women clearing cervical HPV infection. Clones were sequenced by immunoSEQ multiplex PCR, and TCRdb holds only the in-frame ones, with some missing. The sample has over 10,000 clones. Sequenced sample: blood buffy coat. The source of these receptors is a woman between 18 and 69 years old with a cervical HPV16 infection that either progressed to CIN3+ or cleared (not recorded which).

Note on this clone: The CDR3 end lies 3 residues beyond the end of the read and is filled in from the germline J gene. The V call is TRBV20-1, the J call TRBJ2-3; 11 bases align to TRBD2. The CDR3 runs to 16 residues. V lost 2 bases to trimming and J lost 4 bases; unmatched junction nucleotides: 8. Germline V CDR1 and CDR2: DFQATT, SNEGSKA (reference sequence). The sequenced part of the CDR3 DNA is TGCAGTGCTAGACTTTCTAGCGGGGGGTTCCCAGATACG. Translation: CSARLSSGGFPDT. In full, the CDR3 is CSARLSSGGFPDTQYF.

Comments on this clone: The sequence runs out 3 residues before the end of the CDR3; the remainder is reconstructed from the germline J gene. This rearrangement joins TRBV18 to TRBJ2-3; TRBD2 agrees at 10 bases. This CDR3 comprises 16 residues. Germline loops: CDR1 KGHSH, CDR2 LQKENI. V dropped 2 bases and J dropped 4; count of bases not matched to a gene: 6. CDR3 sequence: CASSPMLAGDPDTQYF. The CDR3 DNA, read in part, is TGTGCCAGCTCACCAATGCTAGCGGGGGACCCAGATACG.

As to this clone: With the read ending 3 residues before the CDR3 end, the germline J gene is used to fill in that end. V is TRBV4-1 and J is TRBJ2-7, with TRBD2 matching over 16 bases. The germline gives CDR1 MGHRA, CDR2 YSYEKL. Trimming took 0 bases from V and 4 from J; bases not matched to a gene: 6. This CDR3 has 18 residues. CDR3 loop: CASSQEQGLAGGPYEQYF. CDR3 DNA, as far as it was read: TGCGCCAGCAGCCAAGAGCAGGGACTAGCGGGGGGGCCATACGAG.

Worth noting for this clone: The read comes to an end 3 residues before the CDR3 does, leaving the germline J gene to fill in the end. The chain couples TRBV4-2 to TRBJ1-4; D is perhaps TRBD1 (5 bases). CDR3 length: 14 amino acids. Per germline, CDR1 LGHNA and CDR2 YNFKEQ. V gave up 3 bases and J gave up 8 bases, with 13 bases separating them. CDR3: CASSQYSEGEKLFF. The sequenced part of the CDR3 DNA is TGTGCCAGCAGCCAGTACAGCGAGGGGGAAAAA.

Details on this clone: Read data end 3 residues before the CDR3 end; the end is taken from the germline J gene. The gene calls are TRBV2 and TRBJ2-5, with D perhaps given as TRBD1 or TRBD2 (6 bases each). Germline CDR1 SNHLY, CDR2 FYNNEI. The CDR3 consists of 14 residues. V shed 7 bases and J shed 7 bases, with 19 bases lying between them. This chain's CDR3 is CASTRDKAPPTQYF. CDR3 DNA, as far as it was read: TGTGCCAGCACGCGGGACAAGGCCCCGCCGACC.

In the case of this clone: The CDR3 extends 3 residues past the end of the read, so its final part is completed from the germline J gene. J is TRBJ1-2 and V is TRBV28; D is possibly TRBD1 (6 bases). CDR1 is MDHEN and CDR2 is SYDVKM in the germline V gene. This CDR3 is 13 amino acids long. The CDR3 DNA, read in part, is TGTGCCAGCAGCTCACAGGGCCCCGAGCGC. Translating gives CASSSQGPER. The whole CDR3 region reads CASSSQGPERYTF.

Concerning this clone: The read ends 3 residues early relative to the CDR3; the germline J gene fills the gap. V is TRBV5-1 and J is TRBJ2-3, with 15 positions matching TRBD2. CDR3 size: 18 residues. The trim removed 3 bases at V and 0 bases at J, leaving 5 bases unmatched. The germline CDR1 and CDR2 sequences are SGHRS and YFSETQ. Incomplete CDR3 DNA: TGCGCCAGCAGCTGGGGGACTAGCGGGGGGTCGAGCACAGATACG. It encodes CASSWGTSGGSSTDT. The CDR3 in full is CASSWGTSGGSSTDTQYF.

This clone ranks as medium-sized in terms of frequency. The read falls 3 residues short of the CDR3 end, and the missing part is taken from the germline J gene. J is TRBJ2-6 and V is TRBV5-1; D is ambiguous. V was cut by 4 bases and J by 1 base, with 9 bases left in between. CDR1 is SGHRS, CDR2 YFSETQ, per germline. The CDR3 runs to 15 residues. CDR3 protein: CASSRQSSGANVLTF. The covered CDR3 bases are TGCGCCAGCAGCAGGCAATCTTCTGGGGCCAACGTC.

Turning to this clone: Read coverage stops 3 residues before the CDR3 terminus; the germline J gene supplies the remainder. The J gene is TRBJ2-1, the V gene TRBV20-1; D is ambiguous. Germline V CDR1 and CDR2: DFQATT, SNEGSKA (reference sequence). Between the trimmed V and J ends, which lost 0 bases and 8 bases, there was a span of 8 bases. CDR3 length equals 12 residues. CDR3 loop: CSARDKAHEQFF. Incomplete CDR3 DNA: TGCAGTGCTAGAGATAAAGCCCATGAG.

For this clone: The read gets to within 3 residues of the CDR3 end, and the germline J gene fills in the rest. The V gene is TRBV11-1, the J gene TRBJ2-7; TRBD1 is a possible D gene (6 bases). The CDR3 consists of 14 residues. Germline V lookup: CDR1 SGHAT, CDR2 FQDESV (reference sequence). Trimming took 2 bases from V and 3 from J, leaving 11 bases between them. CDR3 in amino acids: CASSLRDTYYEQYF. The sequenced CDR3 bases are TGTGCCAGCAGCTTAAGGGACACTTACTACGAG.

With respect to this clone: The read stops 3 residues short of the end of the CDR3; the missing end is completed from the germline J gene. The chain couples TRBV30 to TRBJ1-6; 7 bases agree with TRBD1. The germline V gene encodes CDR1 GTSNPN and CDR2 SVGIG (reference sequence). The CDR3 is 14 amino acids. The ends lost 3 bases at V and 7 bases at J; junction bases unmatched: 6. The CDR3 here is CAWSGQAGNSPLHF. CDR3 DNA, as far as it was read: TGTGCCTGGAGCGGACAGGCGGGCAATTCACCC.

The part of the CDR3 DNA that was read is TGTGCCAGCAGCCAGGGACAGCGAGTGGGCGAG. It translates to CASSQGQRVGE. The entire CDR3 is CASSQGQRVGEQYF. The chain has TRBV7-2 and TRBJ2-7; 7 bases fit TRBD1. The read is 3 residues too short to cover the CDR3 end, so that end is filled in from the germline J gene. Germline CDR1 and CDR2: SGHTA and FQGNSA. The ends lost 5 bases at V and 6 bases at J; junction bases unmatched: 10. The CDR3 runs 14 residues.

About this clone: The CDR3 is cut off 3 residues early in the read; its end comes from the germline J gene. V is TRBV18 and J is TRBJ1-1; 7 bases align to TRBD1. The germline V gene encodes CDR1 KGHSH and CDR2 LQKENI. The CDR3 runs 15 residues. The ends lost 1 base at V and 4 bases at J; junction bases unmatched: 6. The DNA read from the CDR3 is TGTGCCAGCTCACCACAAACAGGGGTGGTCACTGAA. It yields the protein CASSPQTGVVTE. The entire CDR3 is CASSPQTGVVTEAFF.

On this clone: The missing CDR3 end, 3 residues past where the read stops, is filled in from the germline J gene. The chain couples TRBV19 to TRBJ2-6; 8 bases line up with TRBD1. This CDR3 is built from 14 residues. Germline V gene data show CDR1 as LNHDA and CDR2 as SQIVND (reference sequence). The sequenced CDR3 bases are TGTGCCAGTAGTTCGACAGGGGAGAGCTCACTC. Its translation is CASSSTGESSL. In full, the CDR3 reads CASSSTGESSLLTF.

On this clone: The CDR3 goes on 3 residues after the read ends, and that part is filled in from the germline J gene. The chain recombines TRBV9 with TRBJ2-1; possibly TRBD1 for D (5 bases). The germline gives CDR1 SGDLS, CDR2 YYNGEE. CDR3 size: 15 residues. The V end lost 0 bases, the J end lost 2 bases, and 9 bases lay between the germline ends. The CDR3 bases that were read are TGTGCCAGCAGCGTAGAAGACAGTCCCTACAATGAG. Translating gives CASSVEDSPYNE. The whole CDR3 protein reads CASSVEDSPYNEQFF.

Concerning this clone: Coverage ceases 3 residues before the CDR3 finishes, and the germline J gene fills in the end. The chain is built from TRBV19 and TRBJ1-2; TRBD1 is a possible D gene (6 bases). Germline V gene lookup returns CDR1 LNHDA and CDR2 SQIVND (reference sequence). The CDR3 totals 14 residues. CDR3 amino acids: CAAGLANAGGDYTF. Partial CDR3 DNA: TGTGCCGCCGGACTAGCGAACGCCGGGGGCGAC.

In the case of this clone: The read ends 3 residues shy of where the CDR3 ends; the end is completed using the germline J gene. The chain is built from TRBV5-1 and TRBJ1-2; TRBD1 agrees at 9 bases. Losses at the gene ends were 4 bases for V and 3 bases for J; bases not matched to a gene: 4. CDR1 and CDR2 from the germline V gene are SGHRS and YFSETQ. The CDR3 sequence is 14 residues long. The CDR3 reads CASSTGQGDYGYTF. The covered CDR3 bases are TGCGCCAGCAGCACGGGACAGGGCGACTATGGC.